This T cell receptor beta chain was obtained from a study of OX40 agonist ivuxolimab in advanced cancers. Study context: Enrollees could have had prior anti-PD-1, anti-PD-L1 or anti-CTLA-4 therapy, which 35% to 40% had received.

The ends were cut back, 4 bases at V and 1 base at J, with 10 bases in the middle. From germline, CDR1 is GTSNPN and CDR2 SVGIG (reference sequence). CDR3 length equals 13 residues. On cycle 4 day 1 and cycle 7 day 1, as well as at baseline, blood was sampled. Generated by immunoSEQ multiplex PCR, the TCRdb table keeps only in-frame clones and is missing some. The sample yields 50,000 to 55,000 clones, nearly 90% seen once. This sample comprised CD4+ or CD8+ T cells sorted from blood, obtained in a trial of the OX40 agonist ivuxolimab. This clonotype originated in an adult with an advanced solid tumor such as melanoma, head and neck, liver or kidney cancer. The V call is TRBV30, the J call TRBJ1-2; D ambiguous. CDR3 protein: CAWTGPINYGYTF. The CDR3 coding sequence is TGTGCCTGGACTGGACCGATTAACTATGGCTACACCTTC.